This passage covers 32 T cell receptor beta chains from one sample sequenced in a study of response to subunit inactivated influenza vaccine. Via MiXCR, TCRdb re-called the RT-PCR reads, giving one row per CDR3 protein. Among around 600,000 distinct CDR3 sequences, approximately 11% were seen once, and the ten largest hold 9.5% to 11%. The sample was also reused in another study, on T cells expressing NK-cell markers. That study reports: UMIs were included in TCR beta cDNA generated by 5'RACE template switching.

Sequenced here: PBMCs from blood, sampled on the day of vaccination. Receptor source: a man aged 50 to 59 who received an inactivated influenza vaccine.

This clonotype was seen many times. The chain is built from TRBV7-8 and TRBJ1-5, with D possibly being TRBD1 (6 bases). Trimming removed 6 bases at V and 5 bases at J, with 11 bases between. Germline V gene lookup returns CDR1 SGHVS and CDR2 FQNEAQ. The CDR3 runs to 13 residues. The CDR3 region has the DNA TGTGCCAGCAGTTTGGACAGAGATCAGCCCCAGCATTTT. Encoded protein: CASSLDRDQPQHF.

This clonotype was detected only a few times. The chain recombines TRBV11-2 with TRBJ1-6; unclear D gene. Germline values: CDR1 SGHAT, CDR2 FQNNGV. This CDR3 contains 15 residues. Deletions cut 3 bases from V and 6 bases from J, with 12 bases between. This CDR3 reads CASSLNRVFNSPLHF. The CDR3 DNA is TGTGCCAGCAGCTTGAATAGGGTCTTTAATTCACCCCTCCACTTT.

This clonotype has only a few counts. The CDR3 reads CASKKDRANTEAFF. DNA for the CDR3: TGCGCCAGCAAGAAAGACAGGGCGAACACTGAAGCTTTCTTT. The genes are TRBV4-3 and TRBJ1-1, with TRBD1 identical over 7 bases. Per the germline V gene, CDR1 is LGHNA and CDR2 is YSLEER. The length of the CDR3 is 14 residues. Trimming took 7 bases from V and 1 from J; bases not matched to a gene: 6.

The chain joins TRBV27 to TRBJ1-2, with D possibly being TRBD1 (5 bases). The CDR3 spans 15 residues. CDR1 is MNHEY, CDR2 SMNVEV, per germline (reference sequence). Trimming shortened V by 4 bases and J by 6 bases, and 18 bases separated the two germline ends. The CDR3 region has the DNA TGTGCCAGCAGTTACCGGGTCGGTCAGGGTAATGGCTACACCTTC. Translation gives CASSYRVGQGNGYTF.

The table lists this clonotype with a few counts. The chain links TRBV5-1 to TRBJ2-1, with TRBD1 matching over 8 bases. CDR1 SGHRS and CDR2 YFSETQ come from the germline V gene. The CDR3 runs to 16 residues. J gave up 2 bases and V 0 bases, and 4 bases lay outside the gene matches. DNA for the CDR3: TGCGCCAGCAGCTTGGGGTCGGGACAGGCCTACAATGAGCAGTTCTTC. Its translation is CASSLGSGQAYNEQFF.

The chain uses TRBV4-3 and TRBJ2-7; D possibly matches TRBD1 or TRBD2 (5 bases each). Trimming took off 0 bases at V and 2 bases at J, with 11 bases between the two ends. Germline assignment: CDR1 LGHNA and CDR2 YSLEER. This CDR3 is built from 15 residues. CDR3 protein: CASSQEGDRAYEQYF. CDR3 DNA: TGCGCCAGCAGCCAAGAGGGAGACAGAGCCTACGAGCAGTACTTC.

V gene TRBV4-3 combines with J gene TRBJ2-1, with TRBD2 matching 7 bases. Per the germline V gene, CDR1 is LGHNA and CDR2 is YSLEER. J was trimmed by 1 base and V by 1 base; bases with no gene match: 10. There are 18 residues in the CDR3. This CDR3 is CASSQAAFGGGSYNEQFF. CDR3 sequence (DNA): TGCGCCAGCAGCCAAGCAGCCTTTGGGGGGGGATCCTACAATGAGCAGTTCTTC.

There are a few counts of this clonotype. CDR3 nucleotides: TGTGCCAGCAGCTTTCTCCGCGTGGATACGCAGTATTTT. It is translated as CASSFLRVDTQYF. The genes are TRBV7-2 and TRBJ2-3; D is uncertain. The length of the CDR3 is 13 residues. V was clipped by 3 bases and J by 6 bases, with 10 bases between them. Germline V lookup: CDR1 SGHTA, CDR2 FQGNSA.

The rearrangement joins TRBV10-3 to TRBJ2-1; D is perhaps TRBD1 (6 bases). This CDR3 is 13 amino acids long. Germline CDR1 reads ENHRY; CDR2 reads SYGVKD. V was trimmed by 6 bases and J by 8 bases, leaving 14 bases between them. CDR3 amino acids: CAIRPTGSDEQFF. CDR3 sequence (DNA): TGTGCCATCAGGCCGACAGGTTCCGATGAGCAGTTCTTC.

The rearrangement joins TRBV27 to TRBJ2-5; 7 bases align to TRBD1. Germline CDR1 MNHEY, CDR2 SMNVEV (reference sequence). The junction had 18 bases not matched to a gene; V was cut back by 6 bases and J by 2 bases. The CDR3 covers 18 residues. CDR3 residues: CASSDRPLQGPPQETQYF. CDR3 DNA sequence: TGTGCCAGCAGCGACCGACCTCTACAGGGGCCGCCTCAAGAGACCCAGTACTTC.

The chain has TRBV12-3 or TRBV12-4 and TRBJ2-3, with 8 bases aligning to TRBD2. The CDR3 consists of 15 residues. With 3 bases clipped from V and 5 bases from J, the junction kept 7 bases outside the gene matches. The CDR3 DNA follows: TGTGCCAGCAGTTTCCGAGGACTAGCAATAGATACGCAGTATTTT. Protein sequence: CASSFRGLAIDTQYF.

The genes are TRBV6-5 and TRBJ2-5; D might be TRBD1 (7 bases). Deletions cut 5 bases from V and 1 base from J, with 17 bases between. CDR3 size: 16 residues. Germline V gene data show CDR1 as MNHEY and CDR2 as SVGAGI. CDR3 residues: CASSHDREEGQETQYF. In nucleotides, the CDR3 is TGTGCCAGCAGTCACGACAGGGAGGAGGGCCAAGAGACCCAGTACTTC.

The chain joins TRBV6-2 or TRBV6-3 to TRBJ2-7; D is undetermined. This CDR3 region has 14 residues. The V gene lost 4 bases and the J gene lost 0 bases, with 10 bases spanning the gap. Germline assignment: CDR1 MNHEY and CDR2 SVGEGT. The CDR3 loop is CASSSGDLSYEQYF. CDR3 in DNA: TGTGCCAGCAGTTCGGGTGACCTCTCCTACGAGCAGTACTTC.

CDR3 sequence: CSATTGGLAPSNEQFF. DNA for the CDR3: TGCAGTGCAACTACAGGGGGCTTAGCCCCCTCCAATGAGCAGTTCTTC. The rearrangement joins TRBV20-1 to TRBJ2-1, with TRBD1 matching over 9 bases. Trimming at V came to 6 bases and at J to 6 bases, leaving 15 bases not matched to a gene. The germline CDR1 and CDR2 sequences are DFQATT and SNEGSKA (reference sequence). The CDR3 spans 16 residues.

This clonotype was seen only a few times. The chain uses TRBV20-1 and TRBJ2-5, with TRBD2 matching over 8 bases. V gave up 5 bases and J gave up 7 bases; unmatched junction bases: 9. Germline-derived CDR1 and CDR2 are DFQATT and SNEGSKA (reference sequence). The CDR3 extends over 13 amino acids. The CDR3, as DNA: TGCAGTGCTCCAACGGGGGGGCTAATGACCCAGTACTTC. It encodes CSAPTGGLMTQYF.

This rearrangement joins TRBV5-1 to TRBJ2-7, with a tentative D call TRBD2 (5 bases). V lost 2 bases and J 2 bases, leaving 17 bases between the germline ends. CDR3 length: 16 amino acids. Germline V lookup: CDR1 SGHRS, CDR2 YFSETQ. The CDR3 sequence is CASSFGSEVRTYEQYF. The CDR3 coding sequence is TGCGCCAGCAGCTTCGGCTCGGAGGTCAGGACCTACGAGCAGTACTTC.

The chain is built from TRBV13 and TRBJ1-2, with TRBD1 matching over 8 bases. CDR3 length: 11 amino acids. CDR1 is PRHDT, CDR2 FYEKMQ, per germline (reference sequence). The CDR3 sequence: CAGQGDYGYTF. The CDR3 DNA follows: TGTGCTGGACAGGGTGACTATGGCTACACCTTC.

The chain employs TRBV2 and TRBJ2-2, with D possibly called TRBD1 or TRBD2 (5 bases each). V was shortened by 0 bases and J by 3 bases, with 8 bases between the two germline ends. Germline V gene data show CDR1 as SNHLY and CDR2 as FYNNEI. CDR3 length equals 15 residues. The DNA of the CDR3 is TGTGCCAGCAGTGAAGCAGGGACGCACACCGGGGAGCTGTTTTTT. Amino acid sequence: CASSEAGTHTGELFF.

CDR3 nucleotide sequence: TGTGCCAGCAGCAGAAGGGACAGGTTTGAAGATACGCAGTATTTT. Its protein product is CASSRRDRFEDTQYF. The V call is TRBV5-6, the J call TRBJ2-3, with 8 bases aligning to TRBD1. The CDR3 covers 15 residues. The germline V gene encodes CDR1 SGHDT and CDR2 YYEEEE. Trimming at V came to 4 bases and at J to 5 bases, leaving 9 bases not matched to a gene.

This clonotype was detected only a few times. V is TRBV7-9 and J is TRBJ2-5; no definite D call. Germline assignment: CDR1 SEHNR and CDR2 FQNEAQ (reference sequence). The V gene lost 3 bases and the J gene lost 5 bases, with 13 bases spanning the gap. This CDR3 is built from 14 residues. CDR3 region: CASSFRSGRETQYF. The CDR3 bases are TGTGCCAGCAGCTTCAGAAGTGGTAGGGAGACCCAGTACTTC.

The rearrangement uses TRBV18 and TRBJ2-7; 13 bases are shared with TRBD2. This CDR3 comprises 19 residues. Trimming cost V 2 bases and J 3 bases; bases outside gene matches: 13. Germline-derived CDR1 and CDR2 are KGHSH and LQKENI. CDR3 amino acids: CASSPFFSLAGGPFYEQYF. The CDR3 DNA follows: TGTGCCAGCTCACCATTTTTCTCACTAGCGGGAGGGCCCTTCTACGAGCAGTACTTC.

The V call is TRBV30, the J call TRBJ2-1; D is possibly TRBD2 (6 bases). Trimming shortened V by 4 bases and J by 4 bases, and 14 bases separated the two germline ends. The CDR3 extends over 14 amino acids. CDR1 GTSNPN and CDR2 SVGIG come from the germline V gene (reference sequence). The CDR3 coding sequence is TGTGCCTGGACTTGGGGGGAGGCATACAATGAGCAGTTCTTC. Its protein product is CAWTWGEAYNEQFF. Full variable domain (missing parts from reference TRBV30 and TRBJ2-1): SQTIHQWPATLVQPVGSPLSLECTVEGTSNPNLYWYRQAAGRGLQLLFYSVGIGQISSEVPQNLSASRPQDRQFILSSKKLLLSDSGFYLCAWTWGEAYNEQFFGPGTRLTVL.

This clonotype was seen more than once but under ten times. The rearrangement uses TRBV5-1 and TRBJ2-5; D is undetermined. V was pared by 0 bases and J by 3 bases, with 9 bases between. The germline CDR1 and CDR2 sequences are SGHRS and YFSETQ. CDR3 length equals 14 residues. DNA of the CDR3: TGCGCCAGCAGCTTGGTGGCAGCTGAAGAGACCCAGTACTTC. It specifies CASSLVAAEETQYF.

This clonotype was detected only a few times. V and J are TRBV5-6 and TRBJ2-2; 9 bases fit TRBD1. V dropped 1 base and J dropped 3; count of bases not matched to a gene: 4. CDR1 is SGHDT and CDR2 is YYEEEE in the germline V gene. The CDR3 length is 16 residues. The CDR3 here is CASSLLQGADTGELFF. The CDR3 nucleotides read TGTGCCAGCAGCTTGTTACAGGGGGCTGACACCGGGGAGCTGTTTTTT.

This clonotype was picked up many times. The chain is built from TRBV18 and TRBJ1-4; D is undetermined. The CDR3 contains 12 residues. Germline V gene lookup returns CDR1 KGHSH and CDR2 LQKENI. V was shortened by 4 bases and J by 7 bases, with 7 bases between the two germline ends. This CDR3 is CASSRQTEKLFF. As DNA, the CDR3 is TGTGCCAGCTCACGTCAGACTGAAAAACTGTTTTTT.

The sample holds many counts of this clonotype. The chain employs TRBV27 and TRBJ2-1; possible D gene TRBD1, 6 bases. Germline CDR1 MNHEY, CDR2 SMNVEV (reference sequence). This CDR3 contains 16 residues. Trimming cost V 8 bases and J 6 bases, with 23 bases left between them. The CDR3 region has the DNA TGTGCCAGCCTTAGCCTAGACAGGAGGAATTTCAATGAGCAGTTCTTC. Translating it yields CASLSLDRRNFNEQFF.

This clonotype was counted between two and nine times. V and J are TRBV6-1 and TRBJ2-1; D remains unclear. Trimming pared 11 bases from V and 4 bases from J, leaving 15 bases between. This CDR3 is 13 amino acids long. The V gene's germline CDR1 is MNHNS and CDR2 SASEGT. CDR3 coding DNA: TGTGCCGTCCGTTCAGGTGCATACAATGAGCAGTTCTTC. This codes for CAVRSGAYNEQFF.

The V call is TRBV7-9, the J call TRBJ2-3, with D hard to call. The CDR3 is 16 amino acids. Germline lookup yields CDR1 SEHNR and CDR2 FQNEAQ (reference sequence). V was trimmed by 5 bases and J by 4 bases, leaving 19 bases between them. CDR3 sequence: CASSVTIRPAADTQYF. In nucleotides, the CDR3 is TGTGCCAGCAGCGTTACTATACGACCGGCGGCAGATACGCAGTATTTT.

CDR3 DNA: TGTGCCAGCAGTTTAGTGGGGTTAGGAGTGAACACTGAAGCTTTCTTT. Its protein product is CASSLVGLGVNTEAFF. This sequence joins TRBV12-3 or TRBV12-4 and TRBJ1-1, with no clear D. Trimming removed 1 base from V and 0 bases from J, with 12 bases in between. The CDR3 sequence is 16 residues long.

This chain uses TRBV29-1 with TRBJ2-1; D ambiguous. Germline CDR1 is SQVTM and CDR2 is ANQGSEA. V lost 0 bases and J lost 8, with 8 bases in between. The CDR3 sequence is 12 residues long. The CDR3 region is CSVEDLGDEQFF. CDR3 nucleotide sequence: TGCAGCGTTGAAGATCTTGGCGATGAGCAGTTCTTC.

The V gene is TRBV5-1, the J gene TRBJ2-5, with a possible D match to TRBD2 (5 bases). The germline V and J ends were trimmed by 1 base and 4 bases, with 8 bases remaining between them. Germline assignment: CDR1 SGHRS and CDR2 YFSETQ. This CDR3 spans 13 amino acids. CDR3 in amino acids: CASSLLLAETQYF. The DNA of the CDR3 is TGCGCCAGCAGCTTGTTGCTAGCAGAGACCCAGTACTTC.

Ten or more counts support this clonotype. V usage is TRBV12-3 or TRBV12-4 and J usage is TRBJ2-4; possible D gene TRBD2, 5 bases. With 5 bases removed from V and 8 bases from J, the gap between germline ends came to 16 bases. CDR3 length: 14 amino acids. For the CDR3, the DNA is TGTGCCAGCAGTCCGAGGACTTGGAGACACATTCAGTACTTC. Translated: CASSPRTWRHIQYF.